These T cell receptor beta chains were read from a single sample in a study of CD8 T cells in ankylosing spondylitis. Each CDR3 protein is one row after TCRdb ran MiXCR on the 5' RACE reads. Altogether around 250,000 distinct CDR3 sequences are present, approximately 20% being singletons, with the ten largest covering approximately 32%. Input material: blood, either unsorted or a sorted T cell fraction (not recorded which). These receptor sequences come from a male donor with ankylosing spondylitis or in good health (not recorded which). The CDR3 runs from the conserved cysteine through the conserved F or W. Fields, in order: J gene, clone size, D gene, V gene, CDR3 DNA, CDR3 protein. D genes are given only for firm matches. For some rows the clone size is stated as once, few or many, or as a class when expanded; others skip it.

TRBJ2-1 | many | TRBD2 | TRBV9 | TGTGCCAGCAGCGCCGGACTAGCCGCGAGCGATGAGCAGTTCTTC | CASSAGLAASDEQFF
TRBJ2-2 | many | TRBD2 | TRBV15 | TGTGCCACCAGCCCGGGACTAGCGGACTACACCGGGGAGCTGTTTTTT | CATSPGLADYTGELFF
TRBJ2-2 | few | TRBD2 | TRBV7-8 | TGTGCCAGCAGCTTATCGTTGTCTAGCGGAAGAGCGAACACCGGGGAGCTGTTTTTT | CASSLSLSSGRANTGELFF
TRBJ2-7 | many | TRBD1 | TRBV7-8 | TGTGCCAGCAGCTCCGGGACAGTTATCTCCTACGAGCAGTACTTC | CASSSGTVISYEQYF
TRBJ2-7 | many | NA | TRBV28 | TGTGCCAGCAGTTTGGTTCGGTTGGACGAGCAGTACTTC | CASSLVRLDEQYF
TRBJ2-5 | once | NA | TRBV7-9 | TGTGCCAGCAGAGCAATGGGTGAGACCCAGTACTTC | CASRAMGETQYF
TRBJ2-4 | NA | NA | TRBV29-1 | TGCAGCGTTGAAGATCTCCGGGAGCCTATTCAGTACTTC | CSVEDLREPIQYF
TRBJ2-3 | NA | TRBD2 | TRBV28 | TGTGCCAGCAGCACTACCGGGAGGGCGAAAGATACGCAGTATTTT | CASSTTGRAKDTQYF
TRBJ2-7 | few | TRBD2 | TRBV4-2 | TGTGCCAGCAGCCAAGAATTGGCTAGCGGATACTACGAGCAGTACTTC | CASSQELASGYYEQYF
TRBJ2-7 | many | TRBD2 | TRBV20-1 | TGCAGTGCTAGAGGGGCGGGAGATTTAAGCGAGCAGTACTTC | CSARGAGDLSEQYF
TRBJ2-1 | NA | NA | TRBV20-1 | TGCAGTGCTATCAGCAGGTACAATGAGCAGTTCTTC | CSAISRYNEQFF
TRBJ2-7 | NA | TRBD1 | TRBV5-1 | TGCGCCTCCAGGGGGATCTACGAGCAGTACTTC | CASRGIYEQYF
TRBJ2-7 | NA | NA | TRBV7-9 | TGTGCCAGCAGCTTAGCCCCGGACAGTTACGAGCAGTACTTC | CASSLAPDSYEQYF
TRBJ2-1 | NA | TRBD2 | TRBV13 | TGTGCCAGCAGCTTAAGCGGGACCCCCAACAATGAGCAGTTCTTC | CASSLSGTPNNEQFF
TRBJ2-2 | NA | NA | TRBV7-2 | TGTGCCAGCATGTCGACAGTGGGAGTCGGGGAGCTGTTTTTT | CASMSTVGVGELFF
TRBJ2-1 | few | TRBD2 | TRBV12-3/TRBV12-4 | TGTGCCAGCAAACTAGCGGGAGTATACAATGAGCAGTTCTTC | CASKLAGVYNEQFF
TRBJ2-1 | few | NA | TRBV29-1 | TGCAGCGTTGGACCGAGGGATTCCTACAATGAGCAGTTCTTC | CSVGPRDSYNEQFF
TRBJ1-1 | few | NA | TRBV25-1 | TGTGCCAGCAGCGAGTACACTGAAGCTTTCTTT | CASSEYTEAFF
TRBJ2-1 | NA | TRBD2 | TRBV11-2 | TGTGCCAGCAGCTTAATCGGTCTAGCGGGAGATAATGAGCAGTTCTTC | CASSLIGLAGDNEQFF
TRBJ2-4 | NA | NA | TRBV29-1 | TGCAGCGTTGAGGGTGACGAGCCCGTTGAATACTTC | CSVEGDEPVEYF
TRBJ2-7 | NA | TRBD2 | TRBV4-3 | TGCGCCAGCAGCCCGTCGACTAGCGGATTTACGGAGCAGTACTTC | CASSPSTSGFTEQYF
TRBJ2-3 | NA | NA | TRBV6-2/TRBV6-3 | TGTGCCAGCAGTTACTCAGCGGTCTGGACAGATACGCAGTATTTT | CASSYSAVWTDTQYF
TRBJ2-1 | few | NA | TRBV5-6 | TGTGCCAGCGAGGGGGGCTCCTACAATGAGCAGTTCTTC | CASEGGSYNEQFF
TRBJ2-5 | NA | TRBD2 | TRBV12-3/TRBV12-4 | TGTGCCAGCAGTTTAGGATCCACTAGCGGGAGAAGGATAGAGACCCAGTACTTC | CASSLGSTSGRRIETQYF
TRBJ1-5 | few | NA | TRBV27 | TGTGCCAGCAGTGCCCTAGCGATACAGGGTACTAGCAATCAGCCCCAGCATTTT | CASSALAIQGTSNQPQHF
TRBJ2-5 | few | NA | TRBV29-1 | TGCAGCGCTATAGCGTACCAAGAGACCCAGTACTTC | CSAIAYQETQYF
TRBJ2-1 | NA | NA | TRBV29-1 | TGCAGCACCCTGTCTATAGGCAATGAGCAGTTCTTC | CSTLSIGNEQFF
TRBJ2-7 | few | TRBD1 | TRBV4-1 | TGCGCCAGCAGCCAAGAGCAGCAGGGGGTATACGAGCAGTACTTC | CASSQEQQGVYEQYF
TRBJ1-4 | NA | NA | TRBV4-2 | TGTGCCAGCAGCCCAGAGATCTTGGACTTTGAAAAACTGTTTTTT | CASSPEILDFEKLFF
TRBJ1-5 | NA | NA | TRBV6-1 | TGTGCCAGCAGTGAAGCGGACACAGTAGCTGAGAGGATAGGCAATCAGCCCCAGCATTTT | CASSEADTVAERIGNQPQHF
TRBJ2-2 | once | NA | TRBV27 | TGTGCCAGCAGTGCCATGGGGCCCTACACCGGGGAGCTGTTTTTT | CASSAMGPYTGELFF
TRBJ2-7 | NA | TRBD1 | TRBV11-1 | TGTGCCAGCAGCCCAGAAGGGACAGGGGGTTCTCATATCTACGAGCAGTACTTC | CASSPEGTGGSHIYEQYF
TRBJ2-5 | few | NA | TRBV11-2 | TGTGCCAGCAGCTTAGTGGGAAACCGGCAAGAGACCCAGTACTTC | CASSLVGNRQETQYF
TRBJ1-1 | NA | NA | TRBV9 | TGTGCCAGCAGCGGGGTGGGGTCGGCTGAAGCTTTCTTT | CASSGVGSAEAFF
TRBJ2-7 | many | TRBD1 | TRBV14 | TGTGCCAGCAGCCGACAGGGGACCTCCTACGAGCAGTACTTC | CASSRQGTSYEQYF
TRBJ2-2 | few | TRBD2 | TRBV6-2/TRBV6-3 | TGTGCCAGCAGTTACCTAGCGGGAGGGGACACCGGGGAGCTGTTTTTT | CASSYLAGGDTGELFF